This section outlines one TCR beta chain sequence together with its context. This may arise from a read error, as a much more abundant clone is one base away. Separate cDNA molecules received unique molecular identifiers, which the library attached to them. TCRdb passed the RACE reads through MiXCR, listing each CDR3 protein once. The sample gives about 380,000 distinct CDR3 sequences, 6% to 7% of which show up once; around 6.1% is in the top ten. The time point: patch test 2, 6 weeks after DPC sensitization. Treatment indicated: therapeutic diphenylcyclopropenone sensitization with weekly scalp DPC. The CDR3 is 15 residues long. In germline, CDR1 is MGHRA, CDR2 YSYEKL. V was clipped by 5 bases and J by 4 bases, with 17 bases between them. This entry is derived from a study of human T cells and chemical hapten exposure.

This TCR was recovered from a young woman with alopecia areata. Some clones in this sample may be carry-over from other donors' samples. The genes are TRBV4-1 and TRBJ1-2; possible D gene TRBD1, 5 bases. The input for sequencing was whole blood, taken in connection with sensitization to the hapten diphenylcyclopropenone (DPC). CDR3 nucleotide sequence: TGCGCCAGCAGCAAGGGGCCCGGGACCCTCTATGGCTACACCTTC. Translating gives CASSKGPGTLYGYTF.